This entry lists 26 T cell receptor beta chains sequenced from one sample in a study of cytomegalovirus exposure and HLA in healthy donors. Primers included in the PCR were 60 Vbeta and 13 Jbeta primers. Generated by immunoSEQ multiplex PCR, the TCRdb table keeps only in-frame clones and is missing some. This table lists 180,000 or so clones. Sequencing was done on a sample of PBMCs. The source is a woman younger than 30 in good health and CMV-seropositive.

This sequence joins TRBV5-1 and TRBJ1-4, with D perhaps TRBD1 (6 bases). Germline-derived CDR1 and CDR2 are SGHRS and YFSETQ. Trimming cost V 3 bases and J 5 bases, with 14 bases left between them. This CDR3 has 15 residues. The CDR3 sequence: CASSSSGTSNEKLFF. The CDR3 coding sequence is TGCGCCAGCAGCTCTTCCGGGACATCGAATGAAAAACTGTTTTTT.

As to this clone: The junction shows a germline mismatch at one end, possibly a read error. The chain is built from TRBV7-2 and TRBJ2-5; 8 nucleotides align to TRBD2. Germline CDR1 SGHTA, CDR2 FQGNSA. The CDR3 sequence is 11 residues long. Written as DNA, the CDR3 is TGTGCCAGCAGCACTGGACTAGCCCGAAACTTC. Translating gives CASSTGLARNF.

V gene TRBV7-8 combines with J gene TRBJ1-1; TRBD1 aligns across 8 bases. Germline loops: CDR1 SGHVS, CDR2 FQNEAQ. CDR3 length: 17 amino acids. The J segment lost 3 bases and the V segment lost 2 bases, leaving 11 bases of the junction unmatched. CDR3 sequence reads: CASSLSGTGLFDTEAFF. The CDR3 nucleotides are TGTGCCAGCAGCTTATCCGGGACAGGACTTTTTGACACTGAAGCTTTCTTT.

The chain joins TRBV11-2 to TRBJ2-6, with a tentative D call TRBD1 (6 bases). The CDR3 sequence is 16 residues long. V lost 6 bases to trimming and J lost 4 bases, with 16 bases between them. The V gene's germline CDR1 is SGHAT and CDR2 FQNNGV. This CDR3 reads CASRRNRVSGANVLTF. The DNA for the CDR3 is TGTGCCAGCAGGCGAAACAGGGTCTCCGGGGCCAACGTCCTGACTTTC. Variable domain in full (rest from reference TRBV11-2 and TRBJ2-6): EAGVAQSPRYKIIEKRQSVAFWCNPISGHATLYWYQQILGQGPKLLIQFQNNGVVDDSQLPKDRFSAERLKGVDSTLKIQPAKLEDSAVYLCASRRNRVSGANVLTFGAGSRLTVL.

The gene calls are TRBV7-3 and TRBJ2-3, with 8 bases lining up with TRBD2. CDR1 is SGHTA and CDR2 is FQGTGA in the germline V gene. Trimming removed 5 bases from V and 11 bases from J; junction bases left unmatched: 15. The CDR3 is 15 amino acids. The CDR3 sequence is CASSQISGALVGQYF. The CDR3 DNA reads as TGTGCCAGCAGCCAAATTAGCGGGGCCCTTGTCGGGCAGTATTTT.

The genes are TRBV9 and TRBJ1-2; no clear D. Trimming took 0 bases from V and 0 from J, leaving 9 bases between them. Germline V lookup: CDR1 SGDLS, CDR2 YYNGEE. The CDR3 contains 15 residues. The CDR3, as DNA: TGTGCCAGCAGCGTAGGAGGGCGGGCTAACTATGGCTACACCTTC. This codes for CASSVGGRANYGYTF.

J is TRBJ1-2 and V is TRBV7-2; D remains unclear. Germline CDR1 SGHTA, CDR2 FQGNSA. The CDR3 totals 16 residues. Trimming left V 1 base short and J 6 bases short, with 18 bases between. The CDR3 protein is CASSLEWSALLDGYTF. Written as DNA, the CDR3 is TGTGCCAGCAGCTTAGAATGGAGTGCCCTGCTGGATGGCTACACCTTC.

The chain couples TRBV11-3 to TRBJ2-4; 7 bases line up with TRBD1. The CDR3 runs 15 residues. Trimming cost V 1 base and J 3 bases; bases outside gene matches: 3. Germline CDR1 and CDR2: SGHNT and YENEEA. The CDR3 DNA sequence: TGTGCCAGCAGCTTAGGGGGACAGAGCAAAAACATTCAGTACTTC. It encodes CASSLGGQSKNIQYF.

In the case of this clone: An end of the junction does not agree with germline; a read error may underlie this. The chain joins TRBV9 to TRBJ2-5; D possibly corresponds to TRBD2 (6 bases). CDR1 SGDLS and CDR2 YYNGEE come from the germline V gene. This CDR3 has 15 amino acids. Written as DNA, the CDR3 is TGTGCCGGCAGCGCGGGGATGGGCAGGCAAGAGACCCAGTACTTC. It encodes CAGSAGMGRQETQYF.

The rearrangement joins TRBV5-6 to TRBJ1-2; TRBD1 is a possible D gene (6 bases). V was cut by 7 bases and J by 10 bases, with 29 bases left in between. The germline gives CDR1 SGHDT, CDR2 YYEEEE. This CDR3 is 16 amino acids long. The CDR3 DNA is TGTGCCAGCCGCTCTAACCGGGGGGGGGCGCGGGTCTCCTACACCTTC. Translating gives CASRSNRGGARVSYTF.

This rearrangement joins TRBV27 to TRBJ2-7, with TRBD1 matching 9 bases. Trimming removed 6 bases from V and 0 bases from J; junction bases left unmatched: 15. Per the germline V gene, CDR1 is MNHEY and CDR2 is SMNVEV (reference sequence). This CDR3 is 18 amino acids long. This CDR3 reads CASSLSRDRARNSYEQYF. As DNA, the CDR3 is TGTGCCAGCAGCCTCTCCCGGGACAGGGCCCGCAACTCCTACGAGCAGTACTTC.

The V call is TRBV5-4, the J call TRBJ1-2; D is possibly TRBD1 (6 bases). Germline CDR1 reads SGHNT; CDR2 reads YYREEE (reference sequence). V lost 3 bases and J 4 bases, leaving 10 bases between the germline ends. There are 13 residues in the CDR3. In DNA form, the CDR3 reads TGTGCCAGCAGCTCGACAGGCTTCTATGGCTACACCTTC. It encodes CASSSTGFYGYTF.

Notes on this clone: The CDR3 carries no conserved terminal phenylalanine or tryptophan, so it likely arises from a read error. The chain employs TRBV5-6 and TRBJ1-1; D is ambiguous. Germline assignment: CDR1 SGHDT and CDR2 YYEEEE. V gave up 0 bases and J gave up 4 bases, with 7 bases separating them. This CDR3 contains 13 residues. The CDR3 protein is CASSLVAATEAFL. The CDR3 DNA reads TGTGCCAGCAGCTTGGTAGCAGCCACTGAAGCTTTCCTT.

The V and J genes are TRBV7-9 and TRBJ1-4; D remains unclear. Trimming shortened V by 1 base and J by 0 bases, and 9 bases separated the two germline ends. The CDR3 runs 16 residues. Germline values: CDR1 SEHNR, CDR2 FQNEAQ (reference sequence). The CDR3 DNA reads TGTGCCAGCAGCTTAGAGAGACAAGCAACTAATGAAAAACTGTTTTTT. Encoded protein: CASSLERQATNEKLFF.

This chain connects TRBV5-1 to TRBJ1-2; tentatively, D is TRBD1 (5 bases). Trimming took off 0 bases at V and 2 bases at J, with 17 bases between the two ends. In germline, CDR1 is SGHRS, CDR2 YFSETQ. CDR3 length: 17 amino acids. The CDR3 DNA reads as TGCGCCAGCAGCTTGGGGATCTCTGGACAAATAAACTATGGCTACACCTTC. Protein: CASSLGISGQINYGYTF.

A note on this clone: Other DNA sequences in this specimen translate into the identical CDR3. The rearrangement joins TRBV9 to TRBJ1-1; weak D call: TRBD1 (5 bases). Germline CDR1 and CDR2: SGDLS and YYNGEE. The CDR3 is made up of 15 amino acids. Between the trimmed V and J ends, which lost 0 bases and 2 bases, there was a span of 11 bases. The DNA of the CDR3 is TGTGCCAGCAGCGTAGGGGAGGGGCTTAACACTGAAGCTTTCTTT. Translated: CASSVGEGLNTEAFF.

The chain recombines TRBV11-3 with TRBJ2-3; D is possibly TRBD2 (5 bases). The germline V gene has CDR1 SGHNT and CDR2 YENEEA. CDR3 size: 17 residues. Trimming took 5 bases from V and 4 from J, leaving 22 bases between them. CDR3 residues: CASSRRHSGGLADTQYF. The DNA of the CDR3 is TGTGCCAGCAGCCGAAGACACTCCGGCGGGTTAGCAGATACGCAGTATTTT.

V and J are TRBV5-6 and TRBJ2-1; D unresolved. The CDR3 consists of 13 residues. The germline V and J ends were trimmed by 5 bases and 8 bases, with 14 bases remaining between them. The germline V gene has CDR1 SGHDT and CDR2 YYEEEE. DNA of the CDR3: TGTGCCAGCAGTTTAGGCAGTAGCCATGAGCAGTTCTTC. Translation gives CASSLGSSHEQFF.

As for this clone: Other DNA sequences in the same sample also yield this CDR3. The chain combines TRBV7-9 with TRBJ1-2; tentative D call: TRBD1 (5 bases). The CDR3 spans 17 residues. V was shortened by 4 bases and J by 8 bases, with 26 bases between the two germline ends. CDR1 and CDR2 from the germline V gene are SEHNR and FQNEAQ (reference sequence). The CDR3: CASSSHLKQAGDRGYTF. Written as DNA, the CDR3 is TGTGCCAGCAGCTCCCACCTAAAACAGGCCGGCGATCGGGGCTACACCTTC.

The genes are TRBV6-6 and TRBJ2-5; D not certain. The germline V and J ends were trimmed by 6 bases and 4 bases, with 15 bases remaining between them. CDR1 and CDR2 (germline): MNHNY, SVGAGI (reference sequence). This CDR3 region has 14 residues. This chain's CDR3 is CASSLPQVGETQYF. In DNA, the CDR3 is TGTGCCAGCAGCCTCCCCCAGGTTGGAGAGACCCAGTACTTC.

The gene calls are TRBV5-5 and TRBJ1-4; weak D call: TRBD1 (5 bases). The CDR3 extends over 16 amino acids. Trimming cost V 4 bases and J 0 bases, with 13 bases left between them. Germline V gene sequence: CDR1 SGHKS, CDR2 YYEKEE (reference sequence). CDR3 in amino acids: CASSHRQRSTNEKLFF. CDR3 coding DNA: TGTGCCAGCAGCCACCGACAGAGATCAACTAATGAAAAACTGTTTTTT.

This CDR3 reads CSVSGTGVGAQYF. The CDR3 coding sequence is TGCAGCGTTTCCGGGACAGGGGTTGGCGCGCAGTACTTC. The genes are TRBV29-1 and TRBJ2-5, with TRBD1 identical over 10 bases. The CDR3 extends over 13 amino acids. Germline V gene sequence: CDR1 SQVTM, CDR2 ANQGSEA. V lost 5 bases and J lost 11; bases outside the gene matches: 11.

The chain uses TRBV5-1 and TRBJ2-3, with TRBD2 matching 11 bases. Germline V gives CDR1 SGHRS, CDR2 YFSETQ. The CDR3 has 18 amino acids. J was trimmed by 3 bases and V by 0 bases; bases with no gene match: 9. The CDR3 region is CASSLAKLAGAVTDTQYF. For the CDR3, the DNA is TGCGCCAGCAGCTTGGCCAAACTAGCGGGAGCTGTTACAGATACGCAGTATTTT. The full variable domain, its missing parts supplied by reference TRBV5-1 and TRBJ2-3, is KAGVTQTPRYLIKTRGQQVTLSCSPISGHRSVSWYQQTPGQGLQFLFEYFSETQRNKGNFPGRFSGRQFSNSRSEMNVSTLELGDSALYLCASSLAKLAGAVTDTQYFGPGTRLTVL.

This chain uses TRBV7-6 with TRBJ1-1; perhaps TRBD1 as D (6 bases). V gave up 4 bases and J gave up 4 bases, with 10 bases separating them. Germline CDR1 and CDR2: SGHVS and FNYEAQ. The CDR3 consists of 13 residues. In DNA form, the CDR3 reads TGTGCCAGCAGCTCCCTAGGGGGCACTGAAGCTTTCTTT. This encodes CASSSLGGTEAFF.

The rearrangement uses TRBV6-1 and TRBJ2-7; TRBD2 matches 7 bases. The J segment lost 1 base and the V segment lost 7 bases, leaving 10 bases of the junction unmatched. CDR1 MNHNS and CDR2 SASEGT come from the germline V gene. CDR3 length: 15 amino acids. Here the CDR3 reads CASNVWEGSSYEQYF. The CDR3 bases are TGTGCCAGCAACGTATGGGAGGGTTCATCCTACGAGCAGTACTTC.

This sequence joins TRBV7-2 and TRBJ1-1; D is unclear. V lost 4 bases to trimming and J lost 1 base, with 13 bases between them. Germline values: CDR1 SGHTA, CDR2 FQGNSA. The length of the CDR3 is 15 residues. The CDR3: CASSSIASGNTEAFF. CDR3 DNA: TGTGCCAGCAGCTCTATTGCGAGCGGGAACACTGAAGCTTTCTTT. Based on the CDR3 plus reference TRBV7-2 and TRBJ1-1, the full variable domain is GAGVSQSPSNKVTEKGKDVELRCDPISGHTALYWYRQSLGQGLEFLIYFQGNSAPDKSGLPSDRFSAERTGGSVSTLTIQRTQQEDSAVYLCASSSIASGNTEAFFGQGTRLTVV.